A single TCR beta chain is shown here with its context. The antigen is unknown. The sample is drawn from a study of T cells expressing NK-cell markers. About the research overall: Among the eight sequenced donors, seven tested HCMV-seropositive and one tested seronegative.

Regarding the study as a whole: Top CD8+ clonotypes included the dominant CD3+CD56+NKG2C+ clonotypes in roughly 6 donors. Expanded NKG2C+ T cell clones were not confirmed as HCMV-specific.

CDR1 SNHLY and CDR2 FYNNEI come from the germline V gene. This CDR3 is 14 amino acids long. TCRdb re-analyzed the 5' RACE reads; it lists each CDR3 protein once, without DNA. Here the sample table reports 350,000 to 450,000 distinct CDR3 sequences. V usage is TRBV2 and J usage is TRBJ2-7. The sequence came from a man aged 18 to 69 in good health. Sequencing input: blood T cells: a sorted CD56 or NKG2C T cell subset, CD4+ or CD8+ T cells, or bulk PBMC T cells (not recorded which). The CDR3 sequence: CASSAYTDSYEQYF.